This T cell receptor beta chain is from a study of siplizumab effects on memory and regulatory T cells. General study points: Mean Treg-derived proportions of mappable alloreactive CD4+ clones were less than 75% for siplizumab and 25% to 30% for controls. No naive or memory phenotype could be assigned to roughly 75-95% of proliferating clones.

The CDR3 length is 13 residues. Germline CDR1 and CDR2: LNHDA and SQIVND (reference sequence). Deletions cut 10 bases from V and 8 bases from J, with 17 bases between. Points on this clone: Its antigen is currently unknown.

Sequencing used immunoSEQ multiplex PCR; TCRdb keeps in-frame clones, though not all of them. The sample has 100,000 or so clones, more than 85% seen once. Sequencing used CD4+ T cells sorted from blood. The V gene is TRBV19, the J gene TRBJ1-4, with D unresolved. The receptor was isolated from a human donor in good health. The CDR3 reads CATTIPLGEKLFF. In DNA form, the CDR3 reads TGTGCCACTACTATACCCCTTGGAGAAAAACTGTTTTTT.